This TCR beta chain was recorded in a study of beta chain features in type 1 diabetes (dated by TCRdb to between 2017 and 2018). Context from the whole study: Mean age, gender distribution, total cell number and subset yield did not differ between patients and healthy donors. Whereas all 28 donors provided naive and central memory subsets, regulatory and stem cell-like memory subsets were isolated from just 8 patients and about 8 healthy donors. A total of some 110 million sorted cells were examined across all samples, and the number of cells per subset was strongly correlated with RNA yield. In the study, recently diagnosed type 1 diabetes patients and matched healthy donors were compared on the TCRB repertoires of their sorted circulating CD4+ T cell subsets. Broader findings and caveats from the paper: Because cDNA was sequenced instead of genomic DNA, highly expressing activated cells could be over-represented, though the groups showed no difference in activation or CD3 levels. Because small numbers of individuals were included in the HLA sub-analyses, any influence of HLA type on TCRB rearrangement was left unresolved. The naive, central memory and regulatory TCRB repertoires appeared to resemble one another more closely among patients than among healthy donors. Shorter templates might have been favored by PCR, but patient and control samples were amplified and corrected together, so both groups would have been affected equally by any skew. Type 1 diabetes patients showed a moderate but significant shortening of TCRB CDR3 length in all four CD4+ subsets. Fewer insertions and more nucleotide deletions at VDJ recombination sites were observed in patients with type 1 diabetes, implying thymic rearrangement abnormalities.

Each donor gave one peripheral blood draw, averaging around 120 mL, which was collected into heparinised tubes. Naive, central memory, regulatory and stem cell-like memory CD4+ T cells were sorted on a BD FACSAria II using a panel including CD45RO, CCR7, CD25, CD127, CD95 and CD27. All sorted populations exceeded 95% purity. PBMCs were separated immediately by Lymphoprep density gradient centrifugation and were stained directly, without being cultured. So that batch effects would be minimized, each experiment stained and sorted samples in pairs, pairing one healthy donor with one patient. This clone was observed once. Its antigen is unknown. No base qualities exist here, and no much larger clone lies one base off it. As encoded in the germline V gene (reference sequence), CDR1 is SGHNT while CDR2 is YYREEE. Including the terminal cysteine and phenylalanine, the CDR3 comprises 17 residues. Only the CDR3 DNA stays, 51 bases, in frame from base 1. From V the trimming removes 0 bases and from J it removes 5 bases, while the gene matches leave 8 bases of the junction unaccounted for.

The entire isolated RNA was reverse transcribed using the High Capacity cDNA Reverse Transcription Kit, and thus expressed TCRB transcripts were sequenced. Deep immunoSEQ sequencing was applied to naive, central memory and regulatory T cell samples, giving an average of around 4 million total reads per sample. Sorted cells were lysed in RLT buffer, and RNA was extracted using DNase-treated RNeasy Micro or Mini kits according to cell number. Each cell subset was processed on its own to prevent cross-contamination, while patient and healthy donor samples were processed together. The immunoSEQ multiplex PCR was used to amplify TCRB sequences from cDNA, yielding 87-bp fragments that span the CDR3 region. Sequencing of the amplicons was done on the Illumina HiSeq platform. The published analysis was carried out like this. PCR bias was corrected computationally using synthetic template baselines, and reads within Hamming distance 2 were collapsed, with unmergeable singletons discarded. Reads were aligned against IMGT so that V, D and J genes, CDR3 length and insertions or deletions at six rearrangement sites could be assigned. Within each subset, clonotype counts were normalized to sorted cell number, and only after that were true diversity and Gini coefficients computed with the tcR R package. The overlap coefficient, calculated on TCRB nucleotide sequences, was used to measure repertoire sharing. Out-of-frame TCRB sequences from naive cells were analyzed as a proxy for the pre-selection repertoire. Drawn from immuneACCESS, this table holds only the in-frame rearrangements with V and J called that TCRdb kept. Clones are partly lost; checked studies trace under half to an unresolved V gene and leave the rest unexplained. V and J calls and clone size follow that table, whereas D and trimming were derived from the DNA. The sample contains under 950,000 clones, roughly 15% of them found a single time. 0.023% of the sample comes from the top ten.

The V and J genes are TRBV5-4 and TRBJ2-1, with 10 bases in between that match TRBD2. Sequencing input: naive CD4+ T cells from blood. In the paper's terms, the cell subset or site label means: true naive CD4+ T cells. The origin of this receptor is a woman aged 18 to 35 in good health. The DNA is TGTGCCAGCAGCTTGGCCATGCTAGCGGGAGTAGACAATGAGCAGTTCTTC. This translates into CASSLAMLAGVDNEQFF.